This entry features one T cell receptor beta chain sequence. The antigen remains undetermined. The source of the sample is a study of cytomegalovirus exposure and HLA in healthy donors. Study information: The 120 validation repertoires were reported in a later analysis to have been generated on the same platform as the roughly 670 first-cohort repertoires.

Libraries were prepared by immunoSEQ multiplex PCR; TCRdb keeps only in-frame clonotypes and omits some of them. The sample lists approximately 300,000 clones, roughly 89% occurring once. Germline CDR1 reads DFQATT; CDR2 reads SNEGSKA (reference sequence). V was clipped by 3 bases and J by 8 bases, with 10 bases between them. The CDR3 covers 11 residues. Study-wide findings and caveats: In vitro testing confirmed a few CMV-associated chains as specific for CMV antigens.

This chain joins TRBV20-1 and TRBJ1-1; D unresolved. The sequencing sample was made of PBMCs. This receptor was identified in a young woman in good health and CMV-seronegative. CDR3 loop: CSARPGIEAFF. The CDR3 bases are TGCAGTGCTAGGCCCGGGATAGAAGCTTTCTTT.